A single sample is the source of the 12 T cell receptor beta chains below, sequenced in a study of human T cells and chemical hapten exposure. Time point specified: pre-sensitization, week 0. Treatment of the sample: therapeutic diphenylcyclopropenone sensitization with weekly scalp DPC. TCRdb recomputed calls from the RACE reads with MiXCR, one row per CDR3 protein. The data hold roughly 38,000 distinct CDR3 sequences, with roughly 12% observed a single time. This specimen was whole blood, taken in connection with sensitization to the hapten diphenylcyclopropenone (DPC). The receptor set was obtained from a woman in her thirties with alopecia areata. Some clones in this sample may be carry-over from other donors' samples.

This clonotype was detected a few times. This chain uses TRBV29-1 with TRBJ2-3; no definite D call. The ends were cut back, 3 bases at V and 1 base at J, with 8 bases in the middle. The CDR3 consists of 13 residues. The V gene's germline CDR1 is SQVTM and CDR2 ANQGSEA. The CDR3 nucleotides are TGCAGCGTTGACGATGGGGGCACAGATACGCAGTATTTT. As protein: CSVDDGGTDTQYF.

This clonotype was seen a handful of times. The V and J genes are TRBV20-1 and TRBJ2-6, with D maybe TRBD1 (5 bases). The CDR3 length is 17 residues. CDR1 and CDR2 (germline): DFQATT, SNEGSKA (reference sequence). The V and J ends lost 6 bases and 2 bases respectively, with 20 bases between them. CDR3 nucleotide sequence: TGCAGTGCGAGTGCAGGGCTGGGTGCCCCTGGGGCCAACGTCCTGACTTTC. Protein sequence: CSASAGLGAPGANVLTF.

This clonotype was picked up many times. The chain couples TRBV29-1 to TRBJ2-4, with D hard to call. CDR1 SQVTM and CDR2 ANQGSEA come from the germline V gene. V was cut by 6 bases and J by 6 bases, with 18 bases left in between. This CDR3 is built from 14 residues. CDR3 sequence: CSVQTFTPANIQYF. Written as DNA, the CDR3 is TGCAGCGTCCAGACTTTTACCCCCGCAAACATTCAGTACTTC.

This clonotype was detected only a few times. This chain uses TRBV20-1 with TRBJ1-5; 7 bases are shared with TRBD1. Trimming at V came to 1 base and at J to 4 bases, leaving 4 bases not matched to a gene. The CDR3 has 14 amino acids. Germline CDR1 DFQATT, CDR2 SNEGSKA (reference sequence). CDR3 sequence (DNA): TGCAGTGCTAGAGCCCCGACAGGGAATCAGCCCCAGCATTTT. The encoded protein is CSARAPTGNQPQHF.

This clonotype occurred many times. CDR3 nucleotide sequence: TGCAGTGCTAGGGGTTCCTGGGACGTTATTGGGCAGTACTTC. Its protein product is CSARGSWDVIGQYF. V usage is TRBV20-1 and J usage is TRBJ2-7; D might be TRBD1 or TRBD2, each matching 5 bases. The V end was cut by 3 bases, the J end by 9 bases, with 21 bases between. CDR1 and CDR2 from the germline V gene are DFQATT and SNEGSKA (reference sequence). The CDR3 is 14 amino acids.

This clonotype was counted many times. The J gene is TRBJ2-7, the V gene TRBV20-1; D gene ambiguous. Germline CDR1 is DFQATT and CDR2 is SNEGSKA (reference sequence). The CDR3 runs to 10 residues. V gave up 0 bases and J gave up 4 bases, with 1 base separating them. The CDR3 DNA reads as TGCAGTGCTAGAGATTACGAGCAGTACTTC. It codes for CSARDYEQYF.

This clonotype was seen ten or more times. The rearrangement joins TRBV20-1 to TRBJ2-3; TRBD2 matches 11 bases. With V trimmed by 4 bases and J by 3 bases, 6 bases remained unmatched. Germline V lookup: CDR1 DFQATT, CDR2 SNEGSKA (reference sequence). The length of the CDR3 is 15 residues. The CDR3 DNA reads TGCAGTGCTACCTTAGCGGGAGGGGCAACAGATACGCAGTATTTT. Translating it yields CSATLAGGATDTQYF.

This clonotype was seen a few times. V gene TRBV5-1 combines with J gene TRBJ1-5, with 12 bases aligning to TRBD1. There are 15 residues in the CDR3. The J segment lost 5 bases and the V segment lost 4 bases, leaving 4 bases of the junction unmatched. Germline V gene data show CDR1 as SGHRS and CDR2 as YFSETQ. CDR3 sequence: CASSQGQGADQPQHF. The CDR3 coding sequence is TGCGCCAGCAGCCAGGGACAGGGGGCCGATCAGCCCCAGCATTTT.

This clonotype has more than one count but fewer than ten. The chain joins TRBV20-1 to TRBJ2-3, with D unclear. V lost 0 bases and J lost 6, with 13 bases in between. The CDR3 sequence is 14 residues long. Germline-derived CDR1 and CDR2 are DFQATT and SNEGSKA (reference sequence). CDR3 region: CSARDLTERDTQYF. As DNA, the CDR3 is TGCAGTGCTAGAGATCTTACGGAAAGGGATACGCAGTATTTT.

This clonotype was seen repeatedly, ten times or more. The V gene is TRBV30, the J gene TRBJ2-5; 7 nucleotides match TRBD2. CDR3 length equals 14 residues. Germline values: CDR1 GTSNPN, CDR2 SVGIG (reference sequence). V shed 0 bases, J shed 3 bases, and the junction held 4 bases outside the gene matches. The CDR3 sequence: CAWSVLAGEETQYF. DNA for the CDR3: TGTGCCTGGAGTGTACTTGCGGGAGAAGAGACCCAGTACTTC.

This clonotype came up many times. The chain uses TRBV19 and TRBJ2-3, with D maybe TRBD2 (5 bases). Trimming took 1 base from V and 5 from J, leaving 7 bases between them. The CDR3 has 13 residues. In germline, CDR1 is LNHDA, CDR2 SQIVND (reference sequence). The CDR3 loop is CASSIVEGDTQYF. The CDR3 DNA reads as TGTGCCAGTAGTATAGTCGAGGGAGATACGCAGTATTTT.

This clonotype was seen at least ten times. The CDR3 loop is CASRGQGYSPLHF. In DNA, the CDR3 is TGTGCCAGCCGTGGACAGGGGTATTCACCCCTCCACTTT. This rearrangement joins TRBV12-3 or TRBV12-4 to TRBJ1-6, with 9 bases fitting TRBD1. The CDR3 extends over 13 amino acids. V lost 8 bases and J lost 8; bases outside the gene matches: 4.